A selection of T cell receptor beta chains follows, all from one sample in a study of cytotoxic CD8 clonotypes in ibrutinib-treated CLL. Profiling relied on immunoSEQ multiplex PCR, and the TCRdb table lists in-frame clones only, not all of them. Of 300,000 to 350,000 clones listed, almost 80% were seen once; the top ten hold about 6.3%. The sequencing here drew on PBMCs, taken before ibrutinib treatment. The receptors come from a human donor with chronic lymphocytic leukemia. Both conserved end residues are trimmed from each CDR3.

V gene	J gene	CDR3 protein
TRBV18	TRBJ2-5	ASSLRDRGRRETQY
TRBV19	TRBJ1-1	ASSYAGGYLNTEAF
TRBV5-6	TRBJ1-1	ASSFLGASTEAF
TRBV4-2	TRBJ2-3	ASSPIWQNTDTQY
TRBV19	TRBJ2-7	ASSNAAGAAYEQY
TRBV25-1	TRBJ2-5	ASSGLGTQRETQY
TRBV30	TRBJ2-3	AWSVKFGGRADTQY
TRBV10-3	TRBJ1-2	AIRDLGEGYT
TRBV14	TRBJ2-2	ASSPERRVAGELF
TRBV28	TRBJ1-1	ASSYPTGGRTEAF
TRBV18	TRBJ2-5	ASSPGNQETQY
TRBV28	TRBJ2-7	ASSTGTSVYEQY
TRBV29-1	TRBJ2-6	SVGSTGANVLT
TRBV15	TRBJ1-5	ATSRGTQQPQH
TRBV4-3	TRBJ2-3	ASSHRIAGDTDTQY
TRBV7-9	TRBJ2-2	ASRPPSNTGELF
TRBV7-2	TRBJ2-4	ASSLRNIQY
TRBV7-9	TRBJ2-5	ASSLAQRQETQY
TRBV7-8	TRBJ1-5	ASSLANQPQH
TRBV7-2	TRBJ1-2	ASSLPGGLYGYT
TRBV5-1	TRBJ1-5	ASSLGTGAASGNQPQH
TRBV6-5	TRBJ2-7	ASRLGSSYEQY
TRBV29-1	TRBJ1-1	SVVSWFGSSARTEAF
TRBV19	TRBJ1-1	ASSIRGVDTEAF
TRBV7-2	TRBJ1-2	ASSLAAPYGYT
TRBV18	TRBJ2-5	ASSPPGAWQETQY